The 15 T cell receptor beta chains listed next were all sequenced from one sample in a study of CD8+CD57+ T cells in acquired aplastic anemia. Template material for TCR beta VDJ and CDR3 profiling consisted of genomic DNA. MiXCR, run by TCRdb on the reads, gives a single entry per CDR3 protein. The repertoire holds 200,000 to 250,000 distinct CDR3 sequences, with 30% to 40% as singletons. The sequenced sample consisted of sorted CD4+, CD8+, or CD8+CD57+ T cells (not recorded which) from PBMCs. The receptors stem from a human donor in good health, serving as a control.

The chain uses TRBV10-3 and TRBJ2-1, with a tentative D call TRBD2 (6 bases). Germline V gene lookup returns CDR1 ENHRY and CDR2 SYGVKD. V was shortened by 6 bases and J by 7 bases, with 19 bases between the two germline ends. The CDR3 is made up of 15 amino acids. CDR3: CAISQALLGGNEQFF. Written as DNA, the CDR3 is TGTGCCATCAGCCAGGCCCTTCTCGGGGGTAATGAGCAGTTCTTC.

Comment on this clonotype: A much bigger clone sits one base away, suggesting this may be a read error. The V call is TRBV7-9, the J call TRBJ1-6; possible D gene TRBD1, 6 bases. Germline assignment: CDR1 SEHNR and CDR2 FQNEAQ (reference sequence). Trimming shortened V by 3 bases and J by 7 bases, and 7 bases separated the two germline ends. This CDR3 region has 13 residues. The CDR3 spells CASSLGANSPLHF. The CDR3 region has the DNA TGTGCCAGCAGCTTGGGGGCGAATTCACCCCTCCACTTT. The full variable domain, rest sourced from reference TRBV7-9 and TRBJ1-6, is DTGVSQNPRHKITKRGQNVTFRCDPISEHNRLYWYRQTLGQGPEFLTYFQNEAQLEKSRLLSDRFSAERPKGSFSTLEIQRTEQGDSAMYLCASSLGANSPLHFGNGTRLTVT.

Only a few counts were recorded for this clonotype. This may arise from a read error, as a much more abundant clone is one base away. A read error is likely, as this CDR3 ends without the conserved phenylalanine or tryptophan. The chain recombines TRBV9 with TRBJ1-2; 9 bases line up with TRBD1. The CDR3 consists of 15 residues. Trimming at V came to 3 bases and at J to 8 bases, leaving 11 bases not matched to a gene. CDR1 and CDR2 from the germline V gene are SGDLS and YYNGEE. CDR3 loop: CASSAYLGTGQGYTL. The CDR3 DNA reads as TGTGCCAGCAGCGCCTATCTCGGGACAGGGCAAGGCTACACCCTC.

The CDR3 sequence: CASTVAGTSGDEQFF. CDR3 nucleotide sequence: TGTGCCAGCACCGTAGCCGGGACAAGTGGTGATGAGCAGTTCTTC. The rearrangement joins TRBV2 to TRBJ2-1; TRBD1 is a possible D gene (6 bases). The germline V gene has CDR1 SNHLY and CDR2 FYNNEI. The V gene lost 7 bases and the J gene lost 8 bases, with 21 bases spanning the gap. This CDR3 region has 15 residues.

The chain has TRBV25-1 and TRBJ1-2; D is perhaps TRBD1 (5 bases). CDR1 is MGHDK and CDR2 is SYGVNS in the germline V gene. The V and J ends lost 5 bases and 3 bases respectively, with 16 bases between them. This CDR3 region has 15 residues. The CDR3 DNA sequence: TGTGCCAGCAGTTTATCGAGAACAGGATACTATGGCTACACCTTC. As protein: CASSLSRTGYYGYTF.

J is TRBJ1-5 and V is TRBV3-1; the match to TRBD1 covers 8 bases. The CDR3 runs to 17 residues. The germline V gene encodes CDR1 LGHDT and CDR2 YNNKEL (reference sequence). Trimming removed 2 bases from V and 2 bases from J; junction bases left unmatched: 8. The CDR3 DNA is TGTGCCAGCAGCCAATATATGTTGGGACAGGGCAATCAGCCCCAGCATTTT. It yields the protein CASSQYMLGQGNQPQHF.

Worth noting for this clonotype: This is likely a read error, given that the CDR3 carries no conserved phenylalanine or tryptophan at its end. The chain combines TRBV7-2 with TRBJ1-2; 9 bases map to TRBD1. The CDR3 runs to 15 residues. The ends lost 1 base at V and 4 bases at J; junction bases unmatched: 4. Germline CDR1 reads SGHTA; CDR2 reads FQGNSA. The CDR3 spells CASSLVQGASYGYTS. CDR3 DNA: TGTGCCAGCAGCTTAGTACAGGGGGCGAGCTATGGCTACACCTCC.

The sample holds one count of this clonotype. The V and J genes are TRBV18 and TRBJ1-2; maybe TRBD1 (5 bases). Per germline, CDR1 KGHSH and CDR2 LQKENI. The CDR3 has 13 residues. The V end lost 8 bases, the J end lost 8 bases, and 18 bases lay between the germline ends. CDR3 DNA: TGTGCCAGCCGAACGGGCAGGGCCAGCGGCTACACCTTC. Protein product: CASRTGRASGYTF. Full variable domain (missing parts from reference TRBV18 and TRBJ1-2): NAGVMQNPRHLVRRRGQEARLRCSPMKGHSHVYWYRQLPEEGLKFMVYLQKENIIDESGMPKERFSAEFPKEGPSILRIQQVVRGDSAAYFCASRTGRASGYTFGSGTRLTVV.

The V gene is TRBV24-1, the J gene TRBJ1-2; D is ambiguous. The CDR3 extends over 13 amino acids. Trimming stripped 4 bases from V and 11 bases from J, with 16 bases between. The germline CDR1 and CDR2 sequences are KGHDR and SFDVKD. The CDR3 loop is CATSDPRGFRYTF. DNA for the CDR3: TGTGCCACCAGTGACCCCCGGGGTTTTCGGTACACCTTC.

V is TRBV11-2 and J is TRBJ2-2; 9 nucleotides agree with TRBD1. V was clipped by 6 bases and J by 5 bases; unmatched bases: 10. CDR1 is SGHAT, CDR2 FQNNGV, per germline. The CDR3 length is 16 residues. CDR3 loop: CASRSPGQGRTGELFF. CDR3 bases: TGTGCCAGCAGGTCACCGGGACAGGGTAGAACCGGGGAGCTGTTTTTT.

Concerning this clonotype: The junction does not match germline at one end; this may be a read error. The chain combines TRBV7-8 with TRBJ1-3; a possible D gene is TRBD1 (6 bases). Germline V gene lookup returns CDR1 SGHVS and CDR2 FQNEAQ. This CDR3 is 14 amino acids long. In DNA form, the CDR3 reads TGCGCCAGCAGCCAGGGGACCTCGGGGGACACCATATATTTT. Translating it yields CASSQGTSGDTIYF. The whole variable domain, filled in from reference TRBV7-8 and TRBJ1-3, reads GAGVSQSPRYKVAKRGQDVALRCDPISGHVSLFWYQQALGQGPEFLTYFQNEAQLDKSGLPSDRFFAERPEGSVSTLKIQRTQQEDSAVYLCASSQGTSGDTIYFGEGSWLTVV.

This chain links TRBV29-1 with TRBJ1-1; possible D gene TRBD1, 5 bases. V gave up 4 bases and J gave up 0 bases, with 15 bases separating them. The CDR3 has 15 residues. The germline V gene encodes CDR1 SQVTM and CDR2 ANQGSEA. CDR3 sequence (DNA): TGCAGCGTTGCGGCCGGCTGGGACCTGAACACTGAAGCTTTCTTT. Translated, it gives CSVAAGWDLNTEAFF. The full variable domain, its missing parts supplied by reference TRBV29-1 and TRBJ1-1, is SAVISQKPSRDICQRGTSLTIQCQVDSQVTMMFWYRQQPGQSLTLIATANQGSEATYESGFVIDKFPISRPNLTFSTLTVSNMSPEDSSIYLCSVAAGWDLNTEAFFGQGTRLTVV.

The rearrangement uses TRBV20-1 and TRBJ1-1; no clear D gene. V lost 0 bases, J lost 4 bases, and 15 bases lay in between. Germline CDR1 reads DFQATT; CDR2 reads SNEGSKA (reference sequence). This CDR3 spans 15 amino acids. CDR3 coding DNA: TGCAGTGCTAGAGATTATCGGGCAGGTGGCACTGAAGCTTTCTTT. Amino acid sequence: CSARDYRAGGTEAFF.

Only a few counts were recorded for this clonotype. The V call is TRBV5-1, the J call TRBJ2-1; 11 nucleotides agree with TRBD2. Germline CDR1 and CDR2: SGHRS and YFSETQ. CDR3 length: 17 amino acids. The junction had 12 bases not matched to a gene; V was cut back by 3 bases and J by 7 bases. CDR3 DNA: TGCGCCAGCAGCTCAATAGCGGGAGGGCCCTCGGGGAATGAGCAGTTCTTC. Protein: CASSSIAGGPSGNEQFF.

In its sample, this clonotype was seen many times. V and J are TRBV19 and TRBJ1-3, with 10 nucleotides matching TRBD1. The V segment lost 6 bases and the J segment 2 bases; nucleotides outside the gene matches: 4. CDR3 size: 15 residues. CDR1 is LNHDA, CDR2 SQIVND, per germline (reference sequence). In DNA form, the CDR3 reads TGTGCCAGTAGCCCGGACAGGGGGGCTGGAAACACCATATATTTT. Its protein product is CASSPDRGAGNTIYF.